This TCR beta chain was captured in a study of breast tumors, draining lymph nodes, adjacent tissues. TCRdb reprocessed the multiplex PCR reads via MiXCR and lists one record per CDR3 protein. The repertoire consists of some 17,000 distinct CDR3 sequences, with just under 45% occurring once and the leading ten covering about an eighth. This clonotype was recorded a few times. V was trimmed by 5 bases and J by 6 bases, leaving 17 bases between them. The CDR3 is made up of 14 amino acids. Germline CDR1 is SQVTM and CDR2 is ANQGSEA. The chain recombines TRBV29-1 with TRBJ2-1, with D possibly being TRBD2 (5 bases). The sample consisted of tumor-adjacent breast tissue. The source is a female donor with breast cancer. Some clones in this sample may be carry-over from other donors' samples. CDR3 in amino acids: CSVRVDWRINEQFF. The CDR3 bases are TGCAGCGTTAGAGTGGACTGGCGAATCAATGAGCAGTTCTTC.